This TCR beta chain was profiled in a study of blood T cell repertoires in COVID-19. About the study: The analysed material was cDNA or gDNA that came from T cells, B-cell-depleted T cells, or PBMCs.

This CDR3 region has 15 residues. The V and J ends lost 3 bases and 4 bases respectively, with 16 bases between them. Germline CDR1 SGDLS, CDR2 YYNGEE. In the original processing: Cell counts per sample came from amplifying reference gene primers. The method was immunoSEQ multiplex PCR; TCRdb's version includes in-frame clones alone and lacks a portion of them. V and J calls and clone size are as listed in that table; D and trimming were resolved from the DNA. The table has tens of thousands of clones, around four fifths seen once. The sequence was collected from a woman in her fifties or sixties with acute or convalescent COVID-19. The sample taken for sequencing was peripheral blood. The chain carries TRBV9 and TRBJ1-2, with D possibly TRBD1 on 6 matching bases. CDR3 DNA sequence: TGTGCCAGCAGCGGAAGACAGGCAGTAAGCTATGGCTACACCTTC. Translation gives CASSGRQAVSYGYTF.